This T cell receptor beta chain was recovered during a study of vaccination and CD4 T cells after COVID-19. The V gene end was trimmed by 5 bases and the J gene end by 7 bases; junction bases not matched to a gene: 12. The CDR3 runs to 14 residues. Germline lookup yields CDR1 DFQATT and CDR2 SNEGSKA (reference sequence). The Oncomine TCR Beta short-read assay sequenced DNA from cultured CD4+ T cells. MiXCR, run by TCRdb on the PCR reads, gives a single entry per CDR3 protein. The table lists roughly 20,000 distinct CDR3 sequences, 46% of them singletons. This clonotype was counted at least ten times. The target antigen is unknown. The time point is: late sampling 161 to 241 days after vaccination in three convalescent patients. The treatment was: roughly 10-day PBMC culture with coronavirus spike peptide pools or control peptides (ViraFEST assay).

The chain recombines TRBV20-1 with TRBJ2-5; 8 positions match TRBD2. The material sequenced was CD4+ T cells from blood, cultured in vitro, taken about 7 months after SARS-CoV-2 vaccination. This clonotype originated in a human donor who had recovered from COVID-19. The CDR3, as DNA: TGCAGTGCTCCCCGGACTAGCAGGGGCAGGACCCAGTACTTC. As protein: CSAPRTSRGRTQYF.